This TCR beta chain was found in a study of beta chain features in type 1 diabetes. This clone was seen a handful of times. Its antigen is unidentified. Whole-study findings and limits: For Type 1 diabetes patients, all four CD4+ subsets carried TCRB CDR3s that were moderately but significantly shorter. For patients, the naive, central memory and Treg TCRB repertoires appeared more alike than for healthy donors.

Expressed TCRB transcripts were sequenced because the entire RNA isolate underwent reverse transcription. The assay was immunoSEQ multiplex PCR, and TCRdb's table has in-frame clones only and misses some. The sample holds hundreds of thousands of clones, roughly 13% seen once. CDR1 SGHRS and CDR2 YFSETQ come from the germline V gene. This CDR3 region has 14 residues. V gave up 0 bases and J gave up 10 bases, with 14 bases separating them. The clonotype was recovered from a man aged 18 to 35 with type 1 diabetes. V and J are TRBV5-1 and TRBJ2-1; D perhaps matches TRBD1 (6 bases). The specimen was naive CD4+ T cells from blood. The CDR3 nucleotides are TGCGCCAGCAGCTTGGACAGGGCCCGCAGGGAGCAGTTCTTC. Its translation is CASSLDRARREQFF.